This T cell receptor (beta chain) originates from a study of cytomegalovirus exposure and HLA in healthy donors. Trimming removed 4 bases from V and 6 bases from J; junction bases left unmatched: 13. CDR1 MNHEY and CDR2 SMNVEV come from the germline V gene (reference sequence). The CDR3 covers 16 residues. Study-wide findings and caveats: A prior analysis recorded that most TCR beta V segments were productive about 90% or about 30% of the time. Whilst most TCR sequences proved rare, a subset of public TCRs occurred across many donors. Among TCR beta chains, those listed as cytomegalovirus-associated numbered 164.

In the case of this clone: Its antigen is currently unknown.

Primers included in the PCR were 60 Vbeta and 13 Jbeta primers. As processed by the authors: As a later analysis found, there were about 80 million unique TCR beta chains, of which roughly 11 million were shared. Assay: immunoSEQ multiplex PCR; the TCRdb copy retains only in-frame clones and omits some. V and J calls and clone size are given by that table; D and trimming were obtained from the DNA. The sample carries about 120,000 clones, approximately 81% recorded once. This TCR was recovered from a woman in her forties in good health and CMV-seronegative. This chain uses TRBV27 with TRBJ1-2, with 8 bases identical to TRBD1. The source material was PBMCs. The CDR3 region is CASSSLQGVAMDGYTF. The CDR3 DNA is TGTGCCAGCAGTTCATTACAGGGGGTCGCGATGGATGGCTACACCTTC.